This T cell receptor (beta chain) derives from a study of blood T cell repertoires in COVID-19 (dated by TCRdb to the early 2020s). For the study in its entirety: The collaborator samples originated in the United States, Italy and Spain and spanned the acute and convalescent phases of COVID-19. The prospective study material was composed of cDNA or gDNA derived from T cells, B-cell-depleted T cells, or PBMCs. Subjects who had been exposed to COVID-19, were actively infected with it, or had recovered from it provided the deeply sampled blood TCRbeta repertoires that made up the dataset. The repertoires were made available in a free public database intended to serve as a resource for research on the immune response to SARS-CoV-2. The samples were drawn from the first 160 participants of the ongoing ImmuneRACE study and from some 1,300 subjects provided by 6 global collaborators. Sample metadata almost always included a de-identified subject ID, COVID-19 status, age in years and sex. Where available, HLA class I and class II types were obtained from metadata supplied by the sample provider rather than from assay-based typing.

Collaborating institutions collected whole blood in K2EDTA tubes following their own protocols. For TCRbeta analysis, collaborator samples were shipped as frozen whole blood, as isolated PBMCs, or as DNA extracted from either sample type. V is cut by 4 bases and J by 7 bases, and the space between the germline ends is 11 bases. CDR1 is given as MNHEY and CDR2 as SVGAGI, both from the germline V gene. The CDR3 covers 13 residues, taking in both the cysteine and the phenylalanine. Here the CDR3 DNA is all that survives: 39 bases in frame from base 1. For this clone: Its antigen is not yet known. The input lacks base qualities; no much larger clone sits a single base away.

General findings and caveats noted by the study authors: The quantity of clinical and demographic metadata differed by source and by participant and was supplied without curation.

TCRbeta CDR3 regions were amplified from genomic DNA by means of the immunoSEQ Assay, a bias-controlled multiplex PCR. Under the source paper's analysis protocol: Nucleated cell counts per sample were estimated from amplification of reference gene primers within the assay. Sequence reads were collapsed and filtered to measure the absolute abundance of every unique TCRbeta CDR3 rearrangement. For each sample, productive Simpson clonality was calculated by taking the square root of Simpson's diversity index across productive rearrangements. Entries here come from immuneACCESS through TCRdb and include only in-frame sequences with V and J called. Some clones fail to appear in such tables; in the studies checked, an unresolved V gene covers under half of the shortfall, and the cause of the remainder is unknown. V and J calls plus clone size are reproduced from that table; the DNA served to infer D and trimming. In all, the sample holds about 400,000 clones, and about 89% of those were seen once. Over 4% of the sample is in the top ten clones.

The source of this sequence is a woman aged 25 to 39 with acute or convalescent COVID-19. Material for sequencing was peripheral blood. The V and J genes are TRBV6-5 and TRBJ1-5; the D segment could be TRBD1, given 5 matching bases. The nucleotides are TGTGCCAGCAGTTCAGGGTTGAGGCAGCCCCAGCATTTT. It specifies CASSSGLRQPQHF.